These 8 T cell receptor beta chains originate from one sample sequenced in a study of shared clonotypes between healthy human individuals. Produced via immunoSEQ multiplex PCR; TCRdb's table is partial and in-frame only. The repertoire has roughly 490,000 clones, around 78% of them found once; the top ten carry roughly 13%. The sequencing input was PBMCs. These receptors were taken from a woman aged 40 to 55 in good health. Some clones in this sample may be carry-over from other donors' samples.

This clone occurred once. A much larger clone differs from this one at a single base, so this may be a read error. The V call is TRBV30, the J call TRBJ2-7; a possible D gene is TRBD2 (5 bases). The CDR3 sequence is 13 residues long. Trimming removed 4 bases from V and 3 bases from J, with 13 bases in between. The V gene's germline CDR1 is GTSNPN and CDR2 SVGIG (reference sequence). CDR3 nucleotide sequence: TGTGCCTGGATGCGGGCAGGAAGCTACGAGCAGTACTTC. Amino acid sequence: CAWMRAGSYEQYF.

This clone was observed a single time. The chain carries TRBV6-5 and TRBJ2-7, with 7 nucleotides matching TRBD2. V lost 0 bases, J lost 4 bases, and 6 bases stayed unmatched. CDR3 length: 15 amino acids. The germline V gene encodes CDR1 MNHEY and CDR2 SVGAGI. The CDR3 nucleotides read TGTGCCAGCAGTTACTCGATCAGCGGGACTTACGAGCAGTACTTC. Protein: CASSYSISGTYEQYF.

With respect to this clone: A far bigger clonotype differs at one base, so this is likely a read error. The same CDR3 is also encoded by other DNA sequences in this sample. This chain uses TRBV9 with TRBJ2-1; the D gene is possibly TRBD2 (6 bases). The CDR3 is 12 residues long. Germline V gives CDR1 SGDLS, CDR2 YYNGEE. CDR3 protein: CASSVEAGYQFF. The CDR3 DNA sequence: TGCGCCAGCAGCGTAGAGGCGGGATACCAGTTCTTC. Complete variable domain (other parts from reference TRBV9 and TRBJ2-1): DSGVTQTPKHLITATGQRVTLRCSPRSGDLSVYWYQQSLDQGLQFLIQYYNGEERAKGNILERFSAQQFPDLHSELNLSSLELGDSALYFCASSVEAGYQFFGPGTRLTVL.

J is TRBJ2-3 and V is TRBV11-3, with TRBD1 identical over 9 bases. The CDR3 is 14 amino acids. The V segment lost 4 bases and the J segment 3 bases; nucleotides outside the gene matches: 2. In germline, CDR1 is SGHNT, CDR2 YENEEA. The CDR3 spells CASSWDRATDTQYF. In DNA form, the CDR3 reads TGTGCCAGCAGCTGGGACAGGGCGACAGATACGCAGTATTTT.

The chain combines TRBV2 with TRBJ2-5, with 11 bases aligning to TRBD2. The junction had 7 bases not matched to a gene; V was cut back by 7 bases and J by 3 bases. This CDR3 spans 15 amino acids. Germline V gene sequence: CDR1 SNHLY, CDR2 FYNNEI. The CDR3 sequence is CASIRPSGRKETQYF. The DNA of the CDR3 is TGTGCCAGCATTCGACCTAGCGGGAGGAAAGAGACCCAGTACTTC. Using reference TRBV2 and TRBJ2-5 for the parts outside the CDR3, the full variable domain is EPEVTQTPSHQVTQMGQEVILRCVPISNHLYFYWYRQILGQKVEFLVSFYNNEISEKSEIFDDQFSVERPDGSNFTLKIRSTKLEDSAMYFCASIRPSGRKETQYFGPGTRLLVL.

The rearrangement uses TRBV5-1 and TRBJ1-4, with D unclear. Germline V CDR1 and CDR2: SGHRS, YFSETQ. Deletions cut 4 bases from V and 5 bases from J, with 9 bases between. The CDR3 has 13 amino acids. The DNA for the CDR3 is TGCGCCAGCAGCACGGACGGCAATGAAAAACTGTTTTTT. It translates to CASSTDGNEKLFF. The full variable domain, completed using reference TRBV5-1 and TRBJ1-4, is KAGVTQTPRYLIKTRGQQVTLSCSPISGHRSVSWYQQTPGQGLQFLFEYFSETQRNKGNFPGRFSGRQFSNSRSEMNVSTLELGDSALYLCASSTDGNEKLFFGSGTQLSVL.

The genes are TRBV5-1 and TRBJ2-1, with 8 nucleotides matching TRBD2. V dropped 7 bases and J dropped 7; count of bases not matched to a gene: 10. The length of the CDR3 is 14 residues. The germline V gene encodes CDR1 SGHRS and CDR2 YFSETQ. The CDR3 nucleotides are TGCGCCAGCTCCCGAGCGGGAGTTGGAAATGAGCAGTTCTTC. It codes for CASSRAGVGNEQFF.

The chain carries TRBV2 and TRBJ1-1; 8 positions agree with TRBD1. Germline V lookup: CDR1 SNHLY, CDR2 FYNNEI. The CDR3 has 14 residues. V lost 4 bases to trimming and J lost 6 bases; unmatched junction nucleotides: 7. CDR3 in amino acids: CASSGGTGTPEAFF. In nucleotides, the CDR3 is TGTGCCAGCAGTGGAGGGACAGGCACTCCTGAAGCTTTCTTT.